This passage covers 10 T cell receptor beta chains from one sample sequenced in a study of cytomegalovirus exposure and HLA in healthy donors. Researchers ran the PCR with 60 Vbeta and 13 Jbeta primers. The data were produced by immunoSEQ multiplex PCR, yet TCRdb's version contains in-frame clones alone and is incomplete. Of about 160,000 clones listed, less than 85% are singletons. Sequenced sample: PBMCs. The origin of the receptors is a man aged 55 to 69 in good health and CMV-seronegative.

This chain uses TRBV10-3 with TRBJ2-1, with D possibly being TRBD1 (6 bases). The CDR3 has 13 residues. Germline V CDR1 and CDR2: ENHRY, SYGVKD. The V and J ends lost 3 bases and 3 bases respectively, with 6 bases between them. The CDR3: CAISDRGYNEQFF. For the CDR3, the DNA is TGTGCCATCAGTGACAGGGGCTACAATGAGCAGTTCTTC.

The V call is TRBV6-5, the J call TRBJ1-1; 7 bases align to TRBD1. J was trimmed by 4 bases and V by 2 bases; bases with no gene match: 4. CDR1 MNHEY and CDR2 SVGAGI come from the germline V gene. There are 14 residues in the CDR3. CDR3: CASSYPGQLTEAFF. In DNA, the CDR3 is TGTGCCAGCAGTTACCCGGGACAGCTCACTGAAGCTTTCTTT.

The chain couples TRBV28 to TRBJ2-7; unclear D gene. This CDR3 spans 14 amino acids. V lost 4 bases and J 5 bases, leaving 15 bases between the germline ends. Germline V gene lookup returns CDR1 MDHEN and CDR2 SYDVKM. The CDR3 is CASSSVRRIDEQYF. In DNA, the CDR3 is TGTGCCAGCAGTTCAGTTCGGCGGATAGACGAGCAGTACTTC.

The chain has TRBV2 and TRBJ2-4; D is unresolved. V lost 4 bases to trimming and J lost 7 bases, with 5 bases between them. Germline V gene sequence: CDR1 SNHLY, CDR2 FYNNEI. The length of the CDR3 is 11 residues. The CDR3: CASSGENIQYF. The CDR3 coding sequence is TGTGCCAGCAGTGGTGAGAACATTCAGTACTTC. Full variable domain (rest looked up from reference TRBV2 and TRBJ2-4): EPEVTQTPSHQVTQMGQEVILRCVPISNHLYFYWYRQILGQKVEFLVSFYNNEISEKSEIFDDQFSVERPDGSNFTLKIRSTKLEDSAMYFCASSGENIQYFGAGTRLSVL.

The table lists this clone with a few counts. This chain links TRBV28 with TRBJ2-1; 8 bases fit TRBD2. This CDR3 region has 14 residues. Germline assignment: CDR1 MDHEN and CDR2 SYDVKM. V was pared by 9 bases and J by 3 bases, with 7 bases of the junction left unmatched. For the CDR3, the DNA is TGTGCCAGTACAGGGACTAGGGTCTACAATGAGCAGTTCTTC. It translates to CASTGTRVYNEQFF.

This rearrangement joins TRBV19 to TRBJ2-5, with 11 bases matching TRBD2. Looked up from germline, CDR1 is LNHDA and CDR2 is SQIVND (reference sequence). The CDR3 is 16 amino acids. Trimming cost V 5 bases and J 1 base; bases outside gene matches: 6. CDR3 in amino acids: CASSSRLAGLQETQYF. The CDR3, as DNA: TGTGCCAGTAGTTCCCGACTAGCGGGACTCCAAGAGACCCAGTACTTC.

V gene TRBV6-1 combines with J gene TRBJ2-4; D may be TRBD2 (5 bases). CDR1 is MNHNS and CDR2 is SASEGT in the germline V gene. This CDR3 is built from 13 residues. The V end lost 3 bases, the J end lost 4 bases, and 7 bases lay between the germline ends. The CDR3 loop is CASSETGKNIQYF. CDR3 in DNA: TGTGCCAGCAGTGAGACGGGGAAAAACATTCAGTACTTC.

The rearrangement joins TRBV7-2 to TRBJ1-2; TRBD1 might be the D (6 bases). The CDR3 covers 16 residues. The V end was cut by 3 bases, the J end by 4 bases, with 18 bases between. The germline gives CDR1 SGHTA, CDR2 FQGNSA. DNA for the CDR3: TGTGCCAGCAGCTTGCCTCAGGGGTACATGGGCTATGGCTACACCTTC. It specifies CASSLPQGYMGYGYTF.

The J gene is TRBJ1-2, the V gene TRBV27; D might be TRBD1 (5 bases). With 7 bases removed from V and 4 bases from J, the gap between germline ends came to 16 bases. CDR1 and CDR2 from the germline V gene are MNHEY and SMNVEV (reference sequence). CDR3 size: 14 residues. Here the CDR3 DNA reads TGTGCCAGCAAGGTAACCAGGGCGTCCTATGGCTACACCTTC. Residues: CASKVTRASYGYTF.

The CDR3 is CASSGGIQTYNEQFF. The CDR3 nucleotides read TGTGCCAGCAGCGGGGGCATTCAAACCTACAATGAGCAGTTCTTC. V usage is TRBV5-8 and J usage is TRBJ2-1; D possibly corresponds to TRBD1 (6 bases). Trimming removed 4 bases at V and 2 bases at J, with 13 bases between. CDR3 size: 15 residues. The V gene's germline CDR1 is SGHTS and CDR2 YDEGEE.